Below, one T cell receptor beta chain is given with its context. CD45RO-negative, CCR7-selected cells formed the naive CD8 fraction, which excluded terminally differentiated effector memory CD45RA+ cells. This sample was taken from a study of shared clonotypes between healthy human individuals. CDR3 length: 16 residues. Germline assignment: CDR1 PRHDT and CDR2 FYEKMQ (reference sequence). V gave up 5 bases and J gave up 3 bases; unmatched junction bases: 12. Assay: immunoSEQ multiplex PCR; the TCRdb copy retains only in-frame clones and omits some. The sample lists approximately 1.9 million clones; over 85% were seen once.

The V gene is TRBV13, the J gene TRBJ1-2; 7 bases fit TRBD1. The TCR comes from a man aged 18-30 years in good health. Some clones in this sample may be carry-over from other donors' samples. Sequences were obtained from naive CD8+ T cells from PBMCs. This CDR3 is CASSLSQGVGDYGYTF. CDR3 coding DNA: TGTGCCAGCAGCCTTAGCCAGGGGGTTGGGGACTATGGCTACACCTTC.